These 9 T cell receptor beta chains originate from one sample sequenced in a study of spatial heterogeneity in lung cancer (dated by TCRdb to about 2019). Library method: 5' RACE. TCRdb names NextSeq 500 as the instrument used. Through fastp at Q25 and MiXCR, TCRdb rebuilt clones from the public reads, retaining in-frame beta chains. Rows with a matching CDR3 protein are joined into one entry that keeps the most common DNA and genes. Present in this sample are about 70,000 distinct CDR3 sequences, roughly 8.9% of which were seen just once. The leading ten clones occupy under 2.5% of the sample. Per the publication, the time point label means: blood at routine non-recurrence follow-up after resection. The material sequenced was PBMCs, taken at follow-up. The origin of the receptors is a female donor with early-stage non-small cell lung cancer.

In its sample, this clonotype was seen many times. The rearrangement uses TRBV5-5 and TRBJ2-2; 7 nucleotides line up with TRBD1. The V gene's germline CDR1 is SGHKS and CDR2 YYEKEE (reference sequence). V shed 2 bases, J shed 7 bases, and the junction held 8 bases outside the gene matches. This CDR3 has 15 amino acids. CDR3 nucleotide sequence: TGTGCCAGCAGCTTACTGACAGGGCCTTTCGGGGAGCTGTTTTTT. Its translation: CASSLLTGPFGELFF.

This clonotype has ten or more counts. The J gene is TRBJ2-7, the V gene TRBV18, with 8 bases matching TRBD1. The V and J ends lost 9 bases and 4 bases, in that order; junction bases with no gene match: 8. The CDR3 runs 13 residues. Germline CDR1 and CDR2: KGHSH and LQKENI. The CDR3 DNA reads as TGTGCCAGTTCTCAGGGGGCTATTTACGAGCAGTACTTC. It specifies CASSQGAIYEQYF.

This clonotype was counted at least ten times. V usage is TRBV29-1 and J usage is TRBJ2-6, with no clear D. Trimming pared 7 bases from V and 0 bases from J, leaving 7 bases between. Germline V gene sequence: CDR1 SQVTM, CDR2 ANQGSEA. The CDR3 consists of 13 residues. The CDR3 sequence: CSASLSGANVLTF. The CDR3 region has the DNA TGCAGCGCGAGTCTCTCTGGGGCCAACGTCCTGACTTTC.

In its sample, this clonotype was seen a few times. The rearrangement uses TRBV20-1 and TRBJ1-4; TRBD1 might be the D (6 bases). Trimming left V 6 bases short and J 3 bases short, with 14 bases between. The CDR3 sequence is 14 residues long. Germline CDR1 and CDR2: DFQATT and SNEGSKA (reference sequence). Here the CDR3 DNA reads TGCAGTGCGACGGGGGGCGCGGCTAATGAAAAACTGTTTTTT. It encodes CSATGGAANEKLFF.

The genes are TRBV24-1 and TRBJ2-3; 8 nucleotides match TRBD1. Germline loops: CDR1 KGHDR, CDR2 SFDVKD. There are 13 residues in the CDR3. With V trimmed by 9 bases and J by 3 bases, 4 bases remained unmatched. The CDR3 region is CATVTGATDTQYF. The CDR3 bases are TGTGCCACCGTGACAGGGGCTACAGATACGCAGTATTTT.

This clonotype came up a few times. The chain carries TRBV7-9 and TRBJ1-1; D is uncertain. V lost 1 base and J lost 0, with 9 bases in between. This CDR3 is 15 amino acids long. Germline V CDR1 and CDR2: SEHNR, FQNEAQ (reference sequence). CDR3 protein: CASSLGSNMNTEAFF. DNA for the CDR3: TGTGCCAGCAGCTTAGGATCCAACATGAACACTGAAGCTTTCTTT.

This clonotype was seen ten or more times. This sequence joins TRBV7-2 and TRBJ2-3, with D unresolved. V was shortened by 1 base and J by 6 bases, with 5 bases between the two germline ends. CDR1 is SGHTA and CDR2 is FQGNSA in the germline V gene. The CDR3 is 12 amino acids. The CDR3 sequence: CASSLVRDTQYF. CDR3 DNA: TGTGCCAGCAGCTTAGTACGTGATACGCAGTATTTT.

As concerns this clonotype: A much larger clone lies a single base off, so this may be a read error. The rearrangement uses TRBV5-1 and TRBJ1-3; D remains ambiguous. Germline assignment: CDR1 SGHRS and CDR2 YFSETQ. This CDR3 comprises 14 residues. The CDR3 DNA reads as TGCACCAGCAGCTTGGAGGTTTCTGGAAACACCATATATTTT. This codes for CTSSLEVSGNTIYF.

This clonotype was found many times. This chain connects TRBV7-9 to TRBJ1-1; D is unresolved. V lost 3 bases and J 2 bases, leaving 13 bases between the germline ends. Germline lookup yields CDR1 SEHNR and CDR2 FQNEAQ (reference sequence). The CDR3 is 15 amino acids. For the CDR3, the DNA is TGTGCCAGCAGCTTTATTCCGGGTTCCAACACTGAAGCTTTCTTT. Translating it yields CASSFIPGSNTEAFF.